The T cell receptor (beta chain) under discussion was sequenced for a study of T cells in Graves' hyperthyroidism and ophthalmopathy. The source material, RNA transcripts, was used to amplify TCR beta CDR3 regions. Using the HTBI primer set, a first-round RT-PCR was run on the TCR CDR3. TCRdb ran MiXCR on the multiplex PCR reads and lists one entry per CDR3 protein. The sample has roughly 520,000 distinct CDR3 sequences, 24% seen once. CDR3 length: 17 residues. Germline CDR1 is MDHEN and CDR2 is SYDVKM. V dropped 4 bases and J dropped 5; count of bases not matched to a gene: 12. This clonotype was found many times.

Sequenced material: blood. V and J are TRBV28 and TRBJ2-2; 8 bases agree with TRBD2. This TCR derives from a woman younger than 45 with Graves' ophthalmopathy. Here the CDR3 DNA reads TGTGCCAGCAGTTACGGGCGGCCCCTAGCGGGTACCGGGGAGCTGTTTTTT. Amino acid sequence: CASSYGRPLAGTGELFF.